The following is a T cell receptor beta chain sequence with its context. In germline, CDR1 is WNHNN, CDR2 SYGVQD (reference sequence). Losses at the gene ends were 2 bases for V and 2 bases for J; bases not matched to a gene: 4. The CDR3 runs 15 residues. TCRdb's copy holds only in-frame clones and misses some; the assay was immunoSEQ multiplex PCR. The table records approximately 2.5 million clones, roughly 93% of them present only once. The data were taken from a study of shared clonotypes between healthy human individuals. The sequence was obtained from a man between 18 and 35 years old in good health. Some clones in this sample may be carry-over from other donors' samples. Specimen: naive CD4+ T cells from PBMCs. Indicated subset: CD45RA+ positively selected. The chain joins TRBV10-1 to TRBJ2-3; 7 bases map to TRBD2. The CDR3 is CASSEASGFTDTQYF. The DNA of the CDR3 is TGCGCCAGCAGTGAGGCTAGCGGATTCACAGATACGCAGTATTTT.